This TCR beta chain was captured in a study of lymphopenia after photon versus proton radiotherapy. The method was immunoSEQ multiplex PCR; TCRdb's version includes in-frame clones alone and lacks a portion of them. The sample yields tens of thousands of clones, approximately 85% seen once. In germline, CDR1 is SGHTA, CDR2 FQGNSA. The ends lost 0 bases at V and 4 bases at J; junction bases unmatched: 3. The CDR3 has 17 residues. The sequence was obtained from a man aged 35 to 55 with gastric cancer. This rearrangement joins TRBV7-2 to TRBJ2-2, with 12 positions matching TRBD1. The specimen comprised peripheral blood, sampled from a patient treated with photon-based radiotherapy. The CDR3 region has the DNA TGTGCCAGCAGCTTAGCCGGGACAGGGGGCATCACCGGGGAGCTGTTTTTT. Protein: CASSLAGTGGITGELFF.